A selection of T cell receptor beta chains follows, all from one sample in a study of cytomegalovirus exposure and HLA in healthy donors. Some clones are missing from TCRdb's copy, which holds only in-frame ones; the method was immunoSEQ multiplex PCR. The sample contains about 140,000 clones, roughly 10% of which appear only once. The specimen sequenced was PBMCs. The receptors come from a male donor in good health and CMV-seronegative. The CDR3 runs from the conserved cysteine through the conserved F or W. Each record gives: clone size, V gene, D gene, J gene, CDR3 protein, CDR3 DNA. The D gene is left open where the match is weak. The listing skips clone size in some rows; elsewhere it reads once, few, many or a size class.

size: few
V: TRBV18
D: TRBD2
J: TRBJ2-5
CDR3: CASSSPGLDETQYF
DNA: TGTGCCAGCTCATCCCCGGGACTAGATGAGACCCAGTACTTC

size: few
V: TRBV4-2
D: .
J: TRBJ2-5
CDR3: CASSQVTGETQYF
DNA: TGTGCCAGCAGCCAAGTGACAGGAGAGACCCAGTACTTC

size: .
V: TRBV6-4
D: TRBD2
J: TRBJ2-1
CDR3: CASSVSGSGNEQFF
DNA: TGTGCCAGCAGTGTTAGCGGGAGTGGCAATGAGCAGTTCTTC

size: .
V: TRBV9
D: TRBD2
J: TRBJ2-1
CDR3: CASSEGGLADNEQFF
DNA: TGTGCCAGCAGCGAGGGGGGACTAGCCGACAATGAGCAGTTCTTC

size: few
V: TRBV15
D: .
J: TRBJ1-1
CDR3: CATSRDYTGLTEAFF
DNA: TGTGCCACCAGCAGAGACTATACAGGTTTAACTGAAGCTTTCTTT

size: .
V: TRBV6-1
D: .
J: TRBJ1-1
CDR3: CASSELLRGEAFF
DNA: TGTGCCAGCAGTGAACTCTTGAGGGGGGAAGCTTTCTTT

size: .
V: TRBV19
D: TRBD1
J: TRBJ2-5
CDR3: CASSVTGGQETQYF
DNA: TGTGCCAGTAGTGTCACAGGGGGACAAGAGACCCAGTACTTC

size: few
V: TRBV29-1
D: .
J: TRBJ1-1
CDR3: CSGWSEVTEAFF
DNA: TGCAGCGGTTGGAGCGAGGTGACTGAAGCTTTCTTT

size: .
V: TRBV28
D: TRBD2
J: TRBJ2-5
CDR3: CATRTVGLAGARQETQYF
DNA: TGTGCCACGAGAACCGTCGGGCTAGCGGGGGCCCGACAAGAGACCCAGTACTTC

size: few
V: TRBV28
D: .
J: TRBJ2-7
CDR3: CASSRQVGEQYF
DNA: TGTGCCAGCAGCCGACAGGTGGGCGAGCAGTACTTC

size: .
V: TRBV7-2
D: TRBD2
J: TRBJ2-5
CDR3: CASSPGLSQETQYF
DNA: TGTGCCAGCAGCCCGGGACTATCCCAAGAGACCCAGTACTTC

size: few
V: TRBV5-6
D: .
J: TRBJ2-5
CDR3: CASSLAGVSIQETQYF
DNA: TGTGCCAGCAGCTTGGCCGGTGTTTCTATCCAAGAGACCCAGTACTTC

size: few
V: TRBV9
D: TRBD1
J: TRBJ2-7
CDR3: CASSDPGQGNEQYF
DNA: TGTGCCAGCAGCGACCCGGGACAGGGTAACGAGCAGTACTTC

size: .
V: TRBV7-2
D: TRBD1
J: TRBJ1-2
CDR3: CASSPSGGNYGYTF
DNA: TGTGCCAGCAGCCCCTCAGGGGGGAACTATGGCTACACCTTC

size: few
V: TRBV27
D: TRBD1
J: TRBJ2-7
CDR3: CASSLTGVWGEQYF
DNA: TGTGCCAGCAGTCTCACAGGGGTTTGGGGCGAGCAGTACTTC

size: .
V: TRBV7-9
D: .
J: TRBJ1-1
CDR3: CASRANPNTEAFF
DNA: TGTGCCAGCAGGGCAAATCCGAACACTGAAGCTTTCTTT

size: few
V: TRBV6-5
D: .
J: TRBJ1-1
CDR3: CASSYSGEGAFF
DNA: TGTGCCAGCAGTTACTCGGGGGAGGGAGCTTTCTTT

size: few
V: TRBV28
D: TRBD1
J: TRBJ1-2
CDR3: CASSSNPGQGGGYGYTF
DNA: TGTGCCAGCAGTTCTAATCCGGGACAGGGAGGCGGCTATGGCTACACCTTC

size: .
V: TRBV5-8
D: TRBD1
J: TRBJ1-5
CDR3: CASTPHGQGTVNQPQHF
DNA: TGTGCCAGCACTCCCCACGGACAGGGGACCGTCAATCAGCCCCAGCATTTT

size: few
V: TRBV6-5
D: .
J: TRBJ2-2
CDR3: CASSSPWARTGELFF
DNA: TGTGCCAGCAGTTCCCCCTGGGCCCGCACCGGGGAGCTGTTTTTT

size: few
V: TRBV6-5
D: .
J: TRBJ2-7
CDR3: CASSYDSTTSSYEQYF
DNA: TGTGCCAGCAGTTACGACAGTACAACCAGCTCCTACGAGCAGTACTTC

size: .
V: TRBV5-6
D: .
J: TRBJ2-7
CDR3: CASSLVKGVGINEQYF
DNA: TGTGCCAGCAGCTTGGTTAAGGGAGTGGGTATCAACGAGCAGTACTTC

size: .
V: TRBV10-3
D: .
J: TRBJ2-3
CDR3: CAISESTGFSTDTQYF
DNA: TGTGCCATCAGTGAGTCGACAGGATTTAGCACAGATACGCAGTATTTT

size: .
V: TRBV4-1
D: TRBD1
J: TRBJ2-1
CDR3: CASSQEGRGHREQFF
DNA: TGCGCCAGCAGCCAAGAAGGCAGGGGGCATAGGGAGCAGTTCTTC

size: few
V: TRBV7-9
D: .
J: TRBJ1-5
CDR3: CASSSSPGEGGPQHF
DNA: TGTGCCAGCAGCTCCTCCCCAGGGGAGGGTGGGCCCCAGCATTTT

size: .
V: TRBV15
D: .
J: TRBJ1-5
CDR3: CATSTRLDQPQHF
DNA: TGTGCCACCAGCACACGGTTAGATCAGCCCCAGCATTTT

size: .
V: TRBV5-1
D: .
J: TRBJ1-1
CDR3: CASSPVRNTEAFF
DNA: TGCGCCAGCAGCCCGGTGAGGAACACTGAAGCTTTCTTT

size: .
V: TRBV12-5
D: .
J: TRBJ1-1
CDR3: CASGLQANTEAFF
DNA: TGTGCTAGTGGTTTACAGGCGAACACTGAAGCTTTCTTT